Listed below are T cell receptor beta chains from one sample, sequenced in a study of CD8+ T cells in alopecia areata. Assay: immunoSEQ multiplex PCR; the TCRdb copy retains only in-frame clones and omits some. The sample has fewer than 250,000 clones, about 64% seen once. The source was CD4+ T cells sorted from blood, collected at week 4, from a patient treated with tofacitinib. These receptors all stem from a human donor with alopecia areata. Both conserved end residues are part of each CDR3. D genes are given only for firm matches. Not every row has a clone size; where given, it reads once, few, many or a size class.

clone_size | j_call | d_call | v_call | cdr3_nt | cdr3_aa
- | TRBJ1-1 | - | TRBV30 | TGTGCCTCGGGTTCTCAGGGAACGGATACTGAAGCTTTCTTT | CASGSQGTDTEAFF
- | TRBJ2-1 | TRBD1 | TRBV2 | TGTGCCAGCAAGGAGACAGGGTACAATGAGCAGTTCTTC | CASKETGYNEQFF
- | TRBJ2-7 | TRBD2 | TRBV2 | TGTGCCAGCAGTGGGACTAGCGGGGGAGAGGAGCAGTACTTC | CASSGTSGGEEQYF
- | TRBJ2-7 | TRBD1 | TRBV6-6 | TGTGCCAGCAGTTCCCCCGGGACAGCGTCCAACGAGCAGTACTTC | CASSSPGTASNEQYF
- | TRBJ1-1 | - | TRBV19 | TGTGCCAGTAGTATAGAGGGGGGCCGGGCTGAAGCTTTCTTT | CASSIEGGRAEAFF
- | TRBJ1-2 | TRBD1 | TRBV2 | TGTGCCAGCAGTCCGTTTTCTGGGACAGGGGCTGGCTACACCTTC | CASSPFSGTGAGYTF
- | TRBJ2-7 | - | TRBV30 | TGTGCCTGGAGCATAGGGACCTACTACGCTCAGTACTTC | CAWSIGTYYAQYF
- | TRBJ1-1 | - | TRBV29-1 | TGCAGCGTTGTACGGGGGTTGAACACTGAAGCTTTCTTT | CSVVRGLNTEAFF
- | TRBJ1-5 | - | TRBV30 | TGTGCCTGGAGCGGTAGTTTAGATCAGCCCCAGCATTTT | CAWSGSLDQPQHF
few | TRBJ1-2 | - | TRBV23-1 | TGCGCCAGCAGACCCAAAGGGACCTGCACTACTAACTATGGCTACACCTTC | CASRPKGTCTTNYGYTF
- | TRBJ1-2 | - | TRBV3-1/TRBV3-2 | TGTGCCACCCCACTTGGCTACACCTTC | CATPLGYTF
once | TRBJ2-5 | - | TRBV2 | TGTGCCAGCAGTGTTGGCTTTCAGTTAGAGACCCAGTACTTC | CASSVGFQLETQYF
- | TRBJ2-7 | - | TRBV5-6 | TGTGCCAGCAGCTTGTCGGGGGTAGAGCAGTACTTC | CASSLSGVEQYF
many | TRBJ1-4 | TRBD1 | TRBV4-1 | TGCGCCAGCAGCCAAGTGGGACAGGGTAATGAAAAACTGTTTTTT | CASSQVGQGNEKLFF
- | TRBJ1-2 | - | TRBV7-9 | TGTGCCAGCAGCTTAGAGGGAAGGAACTATGGCTACACCTTC | CASSLEGRNYGYTF
- | TRBJ1-1 | - | TRBV5-4 | TGTGCCAGCAGCTTGGTGGGCCCTATGCAGGAAGCTTTCTTT | CASSLVGPMQEAFF
- | TRBJ1-5 | TRBD1 | TRBV19 | TGTGCCAGTAGCGTAGGGGACAGCCTAAATCAGCCCCAGCATTTT | CASSVGDSLNQPQHF
- | TRBJ2-3 | - | TRBV29-1 | TGCAGCGTGGGGCCGCAGACTACCACAGATACGCAGTATTTT | CSVGPQTTTDTQYF
- | TRBJ2-2 | TRBD1 | TRBV6-5 | TGTGCCAGCAGCCTAGACAGGGCCACCGGGGAGCTGTTTTTT | CASSLDRATGELFF
- | TRBJ2-7 | - | TRBV18 | TGTGCCAGCTCTCCTACGGCGGCAGGGGTCTCCTACGAGCAGTACTTC | CASSPTAAGVSYEQYF
- | TRBJ2-3 | - | TRBV5-1 | TGCGCCAGCAGCTTGGCTACAGGGTTTGCAGATACGCAGTATTTT | CASSLATGFADTQYF
- | TRBJ2-7 | TRBD1 | TRBV5-6 | TGTGCCAGCAGCTTCGGGACAGGGGGGCCCTACGAGCAGTACTTC | CASSFGTGGPYEQYF
- | TRBJ1-2 | - | TRBV7-9 | TGTGCCAGCAGCCGAGCGGGTCCCTATGGCTACACCTTC | CASSRAGPYGYTF